Listed below are T cell receptor beta chains from one sample, sequenced in a study of blood T cell repertoires in COVID-19. Sequencing was performed with immunoSEQ multiplex PCR; in TCRdb, only in-frame clones are kept and a portion is missing. The sample shows about 300,000 clones, approximately 88% of them seen only once. The specimen was peripheral blood. Source of these receptors: a woman in her twenties or thirties who had recovered from COVID-19. The CDR3 runs from the conserved cysteine through the conserved F or W. Fields, in order: V gene, clone size, J gene, D gene, CDR3 protein, CDR3 DNA. A D gene is named only where the DNA matches it firmly. Size tells how often a clone was seen (once, few, many) or the class of an expanded clone, and some rows leave it out.

TRBV6-5	-	TRBJ1-5	-	CASSSTGWTQPQHF	TGTGCCAGCAGTTCCACAGGGTGGACGCAGCCCCAGCATTTT
TRBV5-1	-	TRBJ2-1	-	CASSLSRAGDEQFF	TGCGCCAGCAGCTTATCGCGGGCAGGAGATGAGCAGTTCTTC
TRBV27	-	TRBJ1-2	-	CASRWGGTNYGYTF	TGTGCCAGCAGATGGGGGGGAACTAACTATGGCTACACCTTC
TRBV6-1	once	TRBJ2-7	-	CASSERGFLYEQYF	TGTGCCAGCAGTGAAAGGGGATTCCTTTACGAGCAGTACTTC
TRBV12-3/TRBV12-4	-	TRBJ1-1	-	CASSLQGTEAFF	TGTGCCAGCAGTCTCCAGGGGACTGAAGCTTTCTTT
TRBV5-5	-	TRBJ2-5	-	CASSFTGSDGAQYF	TGTGCCAGCAGTTTTACAGGGTCGGATGGAGCCCAGTACTTC
TRBV5-1	-	TRBJ2-2	-	CASSPTIVSGELFF	TGCGCCAGCAGCCCCACTATAGTGTCCGGGGAGCTGTTTTTT
TRBV15	-	TRBJ2-1	TRBD1	CATSSLGTGHNEQFF	TGTGCCACCAGCAGCCTAGGGACAGGCCACAATGAGCAGTTCTTC
TRBV10-3	-	TRBJ2-7	-	CAIRDIAREQYF	TGTGCCATCAGGGATATAGCGCGCGAGCAGTACTTC
TRBV7-2	-	TRBJ1-2	-	CASTPLANYGYTF	TGTGCCAGCACCCCCCTAGCTAACTATGGCTACACCTTC
TRBV5-6	-	TRBJ2-7	-	CASSPLHKKPYEQYF	TGTGCCAGCAGCCCACTACATAAGAAACCCTACGAGCAGTACTTC
TRBV18	-	TRBJ1-1	-	CASSLELGNTEAFF	TGTGCCAGCTCACTCGAACTAGGGAACACTGAAGCTTTCTTT
TRBV5-1	once	TRBJ2-1	TRBD2	CASSLGLAGVTEQFF	TGCGCCAGCAGCTTGGGACTAGCGGGGGTGACTGAGCAGTTCTTC
TRBV13	-	TRBJ1-1	-	CASSGWGSTEAFF	TGTGCCAGCAGTGGTTGGGGCAGCACTGAAGCTTTCTTT
TRBV28	-	TRBJ2-2	-	CASSPIGLAGTGELFF	TGTGCCAGCAGCCCCATCGGGCTAGCAGGCACCGGGGAGCTGTTTTTT
TRBV28	-	TRBJ2-3	-	CASSPSRDTQYF	TGTGCCAGCAGTCCGTCCAGAGATACGCAGTATTTT
TRBV25-1	-	TRBJ1-2	-	CASSSRVEGYTF	TGTGCCAGCAGCAGCAGGGTGGAAGGCTACACCTTC
TRBV18	-	TRBJ1-4	TRBD1	CASSPGQGDEKLFF	TGTGCCAGCTCACCGGGACAGGGGGATGAAAAACTGTTTTTT
TRBV4-1	-	TRBJ1-4	TRBD1	CASSRGPGTGGEKLFF	TGCGCCAGCAGCCGGGGCCCGGGGACAGGGGGAGAAAAACTGTTTTTT
TRBV4-2	-	TRBJ2-7	TRBD1	CASSPRTGSSYEQYF	TGTGCCAGCAGCCCCCGGACAGGGAGCTCCTACGAGCAGTACTTC
TRBV21-1	once	TRBJ2-5	-	CASRRADRVKETQYF	TGTGCCAGCAGAAGAGCGGACAGGGTTAAAGAGACCCAGTACTTC
TRBV7-9	-	TRBJ2-2	-	CASRIRDKNTGELFF	TGTGCCAGCAGAATCCGGGACAAAAACACCGGGGAGCTGTTTTTT
TRBV21-1	few	TRBJ1-2	-	CATLTGLYGYTF	TGTGCCACTCTGACAGGGCTCTATGGCTACACCTTC
TRBV6-5	-	TRBJ2-3	TRBD1	CASRSGQFTDTQYF	TGTGCCAGCAGATCGGGACAGTTCACAGATACGCAGTATTTT
TRBV18	-	TRBJ2-1	-	CASSPRGEQFF	TGTGCCAGCTCACCAAGGGGTGAGCAGTTCTTC
TRBV7-9	-	TRBJ1-1	-	CASSTGQREAFF	TGTGCCAGCAGCACCGGACAGAGAGAAGCTTTCTTT
TRBV6-2/TRBV6-3	-	TRBJ2-3	TRBD1	CASSAMTGADTQYF	TGTGCCAGCAGCGCAATGACAGGGGCAGATACGCAGTATTTT
TRBV2	-	TRBJ1-1	TRBD1	CASRDRGPEAFF	TGTGCCAGCAGAGACAGGGGCCCTGAAGCTTTCTTT